The TCR beta chain described here comes from a study of blood T cells in healthy people across ages. The authors ran a second PCR of about 7 to 11 cycles using a sample-barcoded 5' primer and a J-beta primer mix. MiXCR, run by TCRdb on the 5' RACE reads, gives a single entry per CDR3 protein. Among over 950,000 distinct CDR3 sequences listed, roughly 47% were seen once. This clonotype was detected a few times. There are 15 residues in the CDR3. Trimming cost V 2 bases and J 2 bases, with 12 bases left between them. Germline V lookup: CDR1 MNHNY, CDR2 SVGAGI (reference sequence). V gene TRBV6-6 combines with J gene TRBJ1-2; a possible D gene is TRBD1 (6 bases). This sequence originates from a woman aged 55-69 years in good health. Sequencing input: blood. The CDR3 region has the DNA TGTGCCAGCAGTTACGGTGACAGGCCAAACTATGGCTACACCTTC. Translating gives CASSYGDRPNYGYTF.